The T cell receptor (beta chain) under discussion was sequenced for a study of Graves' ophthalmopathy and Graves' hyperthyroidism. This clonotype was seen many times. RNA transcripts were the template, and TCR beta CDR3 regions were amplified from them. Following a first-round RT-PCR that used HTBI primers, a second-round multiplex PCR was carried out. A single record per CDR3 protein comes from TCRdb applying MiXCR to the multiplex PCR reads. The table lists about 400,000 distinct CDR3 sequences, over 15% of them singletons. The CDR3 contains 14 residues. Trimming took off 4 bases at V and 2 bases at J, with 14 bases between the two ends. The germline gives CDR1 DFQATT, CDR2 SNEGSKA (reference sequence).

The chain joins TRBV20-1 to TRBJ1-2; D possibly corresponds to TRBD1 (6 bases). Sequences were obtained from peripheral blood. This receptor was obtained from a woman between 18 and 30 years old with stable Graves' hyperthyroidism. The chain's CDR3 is CSATTGQLNYGYTF. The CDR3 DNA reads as TGCAGTGCTACCACAGGACAGCTCAACTATGGCTACACCTTC.